Listed below are T cell receptor beta chains from one sample, sequenced in a study of metastatic and nonmetastatic thyroid tumors. TCRdb reprocessed the PCR reads using MiXCR. The sample has around 31,000 clones, under 30% seen once. The sequenced sample was blood. Receptors were obtained from a female donor with papillary thyroid cancer or a benign thyroid nodule (not recorded which). Some clones in this sample may be carry-over from other donors' samples. Both conserved end residues are part of each CDR3. A D gene is named only where the DNA matches it firmly. The size field is filled for only some rows; it gives once, few, many or a size class.

size	D	J	V	DNA	CDR3
NA	NA	TRBJ1-2	TRBV5-1	TGCGCCAGCAGCCAGGTCGTTACGGATGGCTACACCTTC	CASSQVVTDGYTF
many	NA	TRBJ1-5	TRBV20-1	TGCAGTGCTAGATGGCAGATGCAACAGCCCCAGCATTTT	CSARWQMQQPQHF
NA	NA	TRBJ1-2	TRBV6-1	TGTGCCAGCAGTGAAGAGGGGCTCTATGGCTACACCTTC	CASSEEGLYGYTF
NA	NA	TRBJ2-2	TRBV7-6	TGTGCCACCTCCCGAGGACACACGAACACCGGGGAGCTGTTTTTT	CATSRGHTNTGELFF
NA	NA	TRBJ1-6	TRBV10-1	TGCGCCACCTTGGGACTTAACGGGAATTCACCCCTCCACTTT	CATLGLNGNSPLHF
NA	NA	TRBJ1-2	TRBV7-8	TGTGCCAGCAGCTTAGCCTTTGGCTATGGCTACACCTTC	CASSLAFGYGYTF
few	TRBD2	TRBJ2-2	TRBV19	TGTGCCAGTAGTATGAAGGGAGGGACCGGGGAGCTGTTTTTT	CASSMKGGTGELFF
many	NA	TRBJ1-2	TRBV2	TGTGCCAGCACACAGGGATACTATGGCTACACCTTC	CASTQGYYGYTF
many	NA	TRBJ1-4	TRBV2	TGTGCCAGCAGTGAAGGGATTACTAATGAAAAACTGTTTTTT	CASSEGITNEKLFF
NA	TRBD2	TRBJ2-2	TRBV11-3	TGTGCCAGCAGCTTTAGCGGGAGGGCCGGGGAGCTGTTTTTT	CASSFSGRAGELFF
NA	NA	TRBJ1-2	TRBV9	TGTGCCAGCAGCGAAAGAGGGGTAAACTATGGCTACACCTTC	CASSERGVNYGYTF
once	TRBD1	TRBJ2-7	TRBV2	TGTGCAAGCAGTTCGGGACAGGACGAGCAGTACTTC	CASSSGQDEQYF
NA	NA	TRBJ1-2	TRBV20-1	TGCAGTGCTAGAAATCCGGGGGCGCGGGGCTACACCTTC	CSARNPGARGYTF
NA	TRBD1	TRBJ2-3	TRBV24-1	TGTGCCACCAGTGACCCGGGACAGAGGAGCACAGGTACGCAGTATTTT	CATSDPGQRSTGTQYF
NA	TRBD1	TRBJ2-2	TRBV5-1	TGCGCCAGCAGCCTAACAGGGGACACCGGGGAGCTGTTTTTT	CASSLTGDTGELFF
medium-sized	TRBD1	TRBJ2-2	TRBV12-3/TRBV12-4	TGTGCCAGCAGTCCCGGACAGGGACCGAACACCGGGGAGCTGTTTTTT	CASSPGQGPNTGELFF
NA	NA	TRBJ2-7	TRBV30	TGTGCCTGGACCCCCCCCTTCCTGCCCTACGAGCAGTACTTC	CAWTPPFLPYEQYF
NA	NA	TRBJ2-7	TRBV12-3/TRBV12-4	TGTGCCAGCAGTTCCCCCCGGGGTCCCTACGAGCAGTACTTC	CASSSPRGPYEQYF
many	NA	TRBJ1-2	TRBV9	TGTGCCAGCAGCCGTGACTATGGCTACACCTTC	CASSRDYGYTF
many	NA	TRBJ2-7	TRBV7-9	TGTGCCAGCTGGGGGGAATCTTTCTACGAGCAGTACTTC	CASWGESFYEQYF
medium-sized	TRBD1	TRBJ2-2	TRBV28	TGTGCCAGCAGCTACAGGGGAGATAACACCGGGGAGCTGTTTTTT	CASSYRGDNTGELFF
NA	TRBD2	TRBJ2-3	TRBV7-8	TGTGCCAGCAGCCCACGCCTGAGCGGGAGTGGCGCAGATACGCAGTATTTT	CASSPRLSGSGADTQYF
NA	TRBD1	TRBJ1-2	TRBV28	TGTGCCAGCAGTTTGGACAGGGTTCTTACCTATGGCTACACCTTC	CASSLDRVLTYGYTF
NA	TRBD1	TRBJ2-2	TRBV20-1	TGCAGTGCTAGCGACGGACAGGGGGATACCGGGGAGCTGTTTTTT	CSASDGQGDTGELFF
NA	NA	TRBJ1-2	TRBV7-2	TGTGCCAGCAGCTCCTCCTGGACAAACTATGGCTACACCTTC	CASSSSWTNYGYTF
NA	TRBD1	TRBJ1-2	TRBV11-2	TGTGCCAGCAGCTCACGGACAGGGGGTCAAATCTATGGCTACACCTTC	CASSSRTGGQIYGYTF
NA	TRBD2	TRBJ2-3	TRBV2	TGTGCCAGCAGTGAAGCGCTAGCGGAGCAGTATTTT	CASSEALAEQYF
medium-sized	NA	TRBJ2-7	TRBV10-3	TGTGCCATCAGTGACAACTCACCCGAGCAGTACTTC	CAISDNSPEQYF
few	NA	TRBJ2-2	TRBV6-1	TGTGCCAGCACCCCCTCCGGGGAGCTGTTTTTT	CASTPSGELFF
NA	NA	TRBJ1-1	TRBV9	TGTGCCAGCAGCGCCGGACCCTCCGAGGACACTGAAGCTTTCTTT	CASSAGPSEDTEAFF
NA	NA	TRBJ2-3	TRBV6-4	TGTGCCAGCAGTGAAGGCGCGGGGAGCACAGATACGCAGTATTTT	CASSEGAGSTDTQYF
NA	NA	TRBJ1-1	TRBV6-5	TGTGCCAGCAGTTACGGGATGGGGGATAGGGGCTTCACTGAAGCTTTCTTT	CASSYGMGDRGFTEAFF
NA	TRBD2	TRBJ2-3	TRBV2	TGTGCCAGCAGTGAGGTTGTGGTAGCGGGAGGCGGTACAGATACGCAGTATTTT	CASSEVVVAGGGTDTQYF
many	NA	TRBJ2-7	TRBV29-1	TGCAGCGCCTCGGACGGGGCCGAGCAGTACTTC	CSASDGAEQYF
few	TRBD2	TRBJ2-1	TRBV12-3/TRBV12-4	TGTGCCAGCAGGGGGGGACTAGCGGGGTACAATGAGCAGTTCTTC	CASRGGLAGYNEQFF
NA	TRBD2	TRBJ2-2	TRBV7-3	TGTGCCAGCAGCTTCCGACGAACTAGCGGGAACACCGGGGAGCTGTTTTTT	CASSFRRTSGNTGELFF
many	NA	TRBJ2-7	TRBV11-1	TGTGCCAGCAGCTTAGCCTCTTCGTCGAGAGCCTACGAGCAGTACTTC	CASSLASSSRAYEQYF
many	NA	TRBJ1-1	TRBV28	TGTGCCAGCAGCTTAACCAAAAGGGGGAACACTGAAGCTTTCTTT	CASSLTKRGNTEAFF
few	TRBD2	TRBJ2-7	TRBV6-2/TRBV6-3	TGTGCCAGCAGTTACCCACCACGGGAGGTAGTTAGATACGAGCAGTACTTC	CASSYPPREVVRYEQYF
NA	TRBD1	TRBJ1-2	TRBV11-2	TGTGCCAGCAGCCCAGGGGGGACAGGGGTAGGTGGCTACACCTTC	CASSPGGTGVGGYTF
few	NA	TRBJ1-2	TRBV6-1	TGTGCCAGCAGGACCCCTCTGGGGGGGGCCGGTAACTATGGCTACACCTTC	CASRTPLGGAGNYGYTF
few	NA	TRBJ1-1	TRBV12-3/TRBV12-4	TGTGCCAGCAGCCTTACCGCGGACACGAACACTGAAGCTTTCTTT	CASSLTADTNTEAFF
few	NA	TRBJ1-2	TRBV6-1	TGTGCCAGCAGTCACGGACCAACTCCTAACTATGGCTACACCTTC	CASSHGPTPNYGYTF
few	TRBD2	TRBJ2-1	TRBV6-1	TGTGCCAGCAGTACGGGACTAGCGGACAATGAGCAGTTCTTC	CASSTGLADNEQFF
NA	NA	TRBJ2-2	TRBV5-1	TGCGCCAGCAGATGGGGCACCGGGGAGCTGTTTTTT	CASRWGTGELFF
few	NA	TRBJ2-7	TRBV6-1	TGTGCCAGCAGACGGGTGAGCGGATCCTACGAGCAGTACTTC	CASRRVSGSYEQYF
NA	TRBD1	TRBJ2-7	TRBV6-2/TRBV6-3	TGTGCCAGCTCCGGAAGATCCCGGGACAGGGACCGGCAGTACTTC	CASSGRSRDRDRQYF
NA	NA	TRBJ2-2	TRBV18	TGTGCCAGCTCACCACCCGGGCAGGGCGGAACCGGGGAGCTGTTTTTT	CASSPPGQGGTGELFF
once	NA	TRBJ2-1	TRBV3-1	TGTGCCAGCAGCCAAGGACCCTTTACAGGGAGTGAGCAGTTCTTC	CASSQGPFTGSEQFF